The 32 T cell receptor beta chains listed next were all sequenced from one sample in a study of molecular identifiers for immune sequencing clone quantification. TCRdb reprocessed the PCR reads via MiXCR and lists one record per CDR3 protein. The data show nearly 650,000 distinct CDR3 sequences, with about 25% seen just once and about 0.78% held by the top ten. Sequencing was performed on naive CD8+ T cells from blood, with Jurkat cell RNA spiked in. Indicated subset: FACS-sorted CD8+CD4-CCR7+CD45RA+ naive T cells. The receptor source for this set is a human donor in good health. Some libraries in this study had Jurkat cell RNA spiked in.

In the case of this clonotype: Since a much larger clone is just one base distant, this may be a read error. V is TRBV20-1 and J is TRBJ2-5; D unresolved. Germline lookup yields CDR1 DFQATT and CDR2 SNEGSKA (reference sequence). Trimming removed 2 bases from V and 4 bases from J, with 14 bases in between. The CDR3 runs 14 residues. CDR3 coding DNA: TGCAGTGCTAGACTGTCGATTTATTCAGAGACCCAGTACTTC. It yields the protein CSARLSIYSETQYF.

Worth noting for this clonotype: Being one base from a much bigger clone, this may be a read error. This chain joins TRBV2 and TRBJ2-3, with D perhaps matching TRBD1 (5 bases). V dropped 1 base and J dropped 4 bases, with 15 bases sitting between them. Germline V lookup: CDR1 SNHLY, CDR2 FYNNEI. The CDR3 has 16 residues. In nucleotides, the CDR3 is TGTGCCAGCAGTGAAGGGGTTGCAGGGCTTGCAGATACGCAGTATTTT. Its protein product is CASSEGVAGLADTQYF.

This clonotype was seen ten or more times. The V call is TRBV7-9, the J call TRBJ1-4; 10 nucleotides agree with TRBD1. The germline CDR1 and CDR2 sequences are SEHNR and FQNEAQ (reference sequence). The CDR3 is 16 residues long. Losses at the gene ends were 4 bases for V and 7 bases for J; bases not matched to a gene: 9. The CDR3 nucleotides are TGTGCCAGCAGCTGGGACAGGGGCGAGTTTTTTGAAAAACTGTTTTTT. Translated, it gives CASSWDRGEFFEKLFF. Variable domain in full (rest from reference TRBV7-9 and TRBJ1-4): DTGVSQNPRHKITKRGQNVTFRCDPISEHNRLYWYRQTLGQGPEFLTYFQNEAQLEKSRLLSDRFSAERPKGSFSTLEIQRTEQGDSAMYLCASSWDRGEFFEKLFFGSGTQLSVL.

In regard to this clonotype: This sequence may be a read error, since a much larger clone differs from it by one base. J is TRBJ1-1 and V is TRBV7-2, with D unclear. The CDR3 contains 13 residues. CDR1 SGHTA and CDR2 FQGNSA come from the germline V gene. The CDR3, as DNA: TGTGCCGGCAGCAGTAGCCGGGCGGTTGAAGCTTTCTTT. Translating gives CAGSSSRAVEAFF.

CDR3 region: CASSQVVGSFSYEQYF. CDR3 bases: TGCGCCAGCAGCCAAGTGGTCGGGAGTTTCTCCTACGAGCAGTACTTC. The rearrangement joins TRBV4-1 to TRBJ2-7, with a possible D match to TRBD2 (6 bases). The CDR3 extends over 16 amino acids. Deletions cut 1 base from V and 0 bases from J, with 13 bases between. Per the germline V gene, CDR1 is MGHRA and CDR2 is YSYEKL.

This chain uses TRBV27 with TRBJ1-1; tentative D call: TRBD1 (6 bases). V lost 5 bases and J 1 base, leaving 17 bases between the germline ends. The length of the CDR3 is 16 residues. Germline CDR1 MNHEY, CDR2 SMNVEV (reference sequence). DNA for the CDR3: TGTGCCAGCAGTACCTGGACAGAGGGTCAGAACACTGAAGCTTTCTTT. Protein: CASSTWTEGQNTEAFF.

The chain couples TRBV6-5 to TRBJ2-7; either TRBD1 or TRBD2 may fit D (5 bases each). CDR3 size: 16 residues. CDR1 is MNHEY, CDR2 SVGAGI, per germline. Trimming stripped 5 bases from V and 4 bases from J, with 21 bases between. The CDR3 DNA follows: TGTGCCAGCAGTCCCCTGAGGGCGACAGTCCCATACGAGCAGTACTTC. This codes for CASSPLRATVPYEQYF.

This clonotype was observed a few times. V usage is TRBV9 and J usage is TRBJ1-2; 10 bases agree with TRBD1. With V trimmed by 0 bases and J by 0 bases, 14 bases remained unmatched. The germline CDR1 and CDR2 sequences are SGDLS and YYNGEE. The CDR3 sequence is 20 residues long. CDR3 loop: CASSVAGAPDRGSPNYGYTF. In DNA, the CDR3 is TGTGCCAGCAGCGTAGCTGGGGCTCCGGACAGGGGGTCCCCTAACTATGGCTACACCTTC.

For this clonotype: A clone one base away is much larger, so this may be a read error. The chain links TRBV20-1 to TRBJ1-2, with D possibly matching TRBD1 (6 bases). The V end lost 1 base, the J end lost 6 bases, and 12 bases lay between the germline ends. CDR1 and CDR2 from the germline V gene are DFQATT and SNEGSKA (reference sequence). The CDR3 has 13 residues. CDR3 DNA: TGCAGTGCTAGAGGGACAGACAACAATGGCTACACCTTC. It translates to CSARGTDNNGYTF.

In its sample, this clonotype was seen a few times. This CDR3 is CASSLSGNRENTEAFF. In nucleotides, the CDR3 is TGTGCCAGCAGTTTATCGGGTAACAGGGAGAACACTGAAGCTTTCTTT. This chain joins TRBV12-3 or TRBV12-4 and TRBJ1-1, with D perhaps TRBD1 (6 bases). V was trimmed by 2 bases and J by 1 base, leaving 14 bases between them. This CDR3 region has 16 residues.

In its sample, this clonotype was seen a few times. The J gene is TRBJ2-2, the V gene TRBV4-2; 9 bases match TRBD1. This CDR3 comprises 16 residues. Germline CDR1 is LGHNA and CDR2 is YNFKEQ. V gave up 1 base and J gave up 4 bases; unmatched junction bases: 4. The CDR3 reads CASSQAGQGSTGELFF. The CDR3 DNA reads as TGTGCCAGCAGCCAAGCCGGACAGGGGAGCACCGGGGAGCTGTTTTTT.

In its sample, this clonotype was seen many times. V and J are TRBV5-5 and TRBJ2-7; D uncertain. Trimming cost V 4 bases and J 2 bases, with 16 bases left between them. The CDR3 spans 15 residues. In germline, CDR1 is SGHKS, CDR2 YYEKEE (reference sequence). The CDR3 nucleotides read TGTGCCAGCAGCCCGCCAATTTCGGGCCCCTACGAGCAGTACTTC. Its protein product is CASSPPISGPYEQYF.

There are a few counts of this clonotype. The V and J genes are TRBV9 and TRBJ1-1; a weak D match, TRBD1 (6 bases). Germline CDR1 is SGDLS and CDR2 is YYNGEE. V was trimmed by 3 bases and J by 6 bases, leaving 15 bases between them. This CDR3 contains 14 residues. This CDR3 is CASSDTGKGAEAFF. The CDR3 nucleotides read TGTGCCAGCAGCGATACAGGGAAGGGTGCTGAAGCTTTCTTT.

Regarding this clonotype: A much larger clone differs by one base, so this may be a read error. The CDR3 end shows no conserved phenylalanine or tryptophan, and so a read error is likely. The DNA is omitted, as the CDR3 cannot be located on it reliably, and the CDR3 follows TCRdb's listing. The CDR3 is CASSQDRVHTI. The chain has TRBV4-1 and TRBJ1-2; TRBD1, the table's D call, lacks a check against the DNA. A total of 11 residues make up the CDR3, ends included. The germline CDR1 and CDR2 sequences are MGHRA and YSYEKL.

A note on this clonotype: A junction end diverges from the germline sequence, so it may reflect a read error. The rearrangement joins TRBV14 to TRBJ2-5; D is ambiguous. Germline CDR1 is SGHDN and CDR2 is FVKESK. The CDR3 has 12 amino acids. The CDR3 DNA sequence: TGTGTCAGCAGCCAAGACGTCCATCTCCGGGACTTC. Translated: CVSSQDVHLRDF.

The V and J genes are TRBV5-1 and TRBJ2-1; D possibly corresponds to TRBD1 (5 bases). V lost 1 base to trimming and J lost 6 bases, with 14 bases between them. The germline V gene has CDR1 SGHRS and CDR2 YFSETQ. CDR3 length: 15 residues. The CDR3 sequence is CASSLTGGPCNEQFF. The CDR3, as DNA: TGCGCCAGCAGCTTGACAGGCGGCCCATGCAATGAGCAGTTCTTC.

This chain uses TRBV7-9 with TRBJ2-7; D perhaps matches TRBD2 (5 bases). Germline loops: CDR1 SEHNR, CDR2 FQNEAQ (reference sequence). This CDR3 has 13 amino acids. Trimming shortened V by 4 bases and J by 7 bases, and 14 bases separated the two germline ends. The CDR3 bases are TGTGCCAGCAGCTGGGAGCAGGTTGGTGAGCAGTACTTC. Encoded protein: CASSWEQVGEQYF.

The chain is built from TRBV5-6 and TRBJ1-5; D may be TRBD1 (6 bases). Trimming stripped 3 bases from V and 4 bases from J, with 11 bases between. The germline V gene has CDR1 SGHDT and CDR2 YYEEEE. This CDR3 has 14 amino acids. CDR3 amino acids: CASSWGPGNQPQHF. CDR3 DNA sequence: TGTGCCAGCAGCTGGGGGCCAGGGAATCAGCCCCAGCATTTT. Full variable domain (missing parts from reference TRBV5-6 and TRBJ1-5): DAGVTQSPTHLIKTRGQQVTLRCSPKSGHDTVSWYQQALGQGPQFIFQYYEEEERQRGNFPDRFSGHQFPNYSSELNVNALLLGDSALYLCASSWGPGNQPQHFGDGTRLSIL.

This chain connects TRBV6-5 to TRBJ2-1, with 9 bases matching TRBD1. CDR1 and CDR2 (germline): MNHEY, SVGAGI. This CDR3 has 13 amino acids. V gave up 5 bases and J gave up 8 bases; unmatched junction bases: 4. The CDR3 loop reads CASSGTGSHEQFF. CDR3 coding DNA: TGTGCCAGCAGTGGGACAGGGAGCCATGAGCAGTTCTTC.

The J gene is TRBJ2-2, the V gene TRBV7-9, with D possibly being TRBD1 (6 bases). V lost 5 bases to trimming and J lost 1 base, with 11 bases between them. CDR1 and CDR2 from the germline V gene are SEHNR and FQNEAQ (reference sequence). This CDR3 comprises 15 residues. This chain's CDR3 is CASSPRDKNTGELFF. CDR3 nucleotide sequence: TGTGCCAGCAGCCCCCGGGACAAGAACACCGGGGAGCTGTTTTTT. Variable domain in full (rest from reference TRBV7-9 and TRBJ2-2): DTGVSQNPRHKITKRGQNVTFRCDPISEHNRLYWYRQTLGQGPEFLTYFQNEAQLEKSRLLSDRFSAERPKGSFSTLEIQRTEQGDSAMYLCASSPRDKNTGELFFGEGSRLTVL.

V and J are TRBV12-3 or TRBV12-4 and TRBJ2-7; TRBD2 aligns across 16 bases. The CDR3 loop spans 15 amino acids. The trim removed 6 bases at V and 6 bases at J, leaving 5 bases unmatched. The DNA for the CDR3 is TGTGCCAGCAGCCAGGGACTAGCGGGAGGGGTCGAGCAGTACTTC. It codes for CASSQGLAGGVEQYF.

The chain carries TRBV11-2 and TRBJ2-1, with 7 bases that match TRBD2. Germline assignment: CDR1 SGHAT and CDR2 FQNNGV. CDR3 size: 16 residues. J gave up 1 base and V 7 bases, and 10 bases lay outside the gene matches. Here the CDR3 DNA reads TGTGCCAGCACCTTGGGAGGGGACTTATCCTACAATGAGCAGTTCTTC. Amino acids: CASTLGGDLSYNEQFF.

The rearrangement uses TRBV3-1 and TRBJ2-3; D gene unclear. V lost 4 bases, J lost 5 bases, and 13 bases lay in between. There are 14 residues in the CDR3. Looked up from germline, CDR1 is LGHDT and CDR2 is YNNKEL (reference sequence). CDR3 coding DNA: TGTGCCAGCAGCCCCCCTGGCAGCGTAGATACGCAGTATTTT. It yields the protein CASSPPGSVDTQYF.

Regarding this clonotype: A clone one base away is much larger, so this may be a read error. V gene TRBV24-1 combines with J gene TRBJ1-5; TRBD1 matches 7 bases. CDR1 is KGHDR and CDR2 is SFDVKD in the germline V gene. J gave up 6 bases and V 4 bases, and 5 bases lay outside the gene matches. This CDR3 comprises 14 residues. CDR3 nucleotides: TGTGCCACCAGTGAAAAGACAGGGTTTCAGCCCCAGCATTTT. Translating it yields CATSEKTGFQPQHF.

This clonotype was counted between two and nine times. This may be a read error: a much more frequent sequence differs by one nucleotide. The genes are TRBV29-1 and TRBJ2-7, with D possibly matching TRBD1 (6 bases). Looked up from germline, CDR1 is SQVTM and CDR2 is ANQGSEA. CDR3 length: 14 amino acids. The CDR3 bases are TGCAGCGTTGACCCGACAGGAGACTCCAACGAGCAGTACTTC. Encoded protein: CSVDPTGDSNEQYF.

This clonotype was seen repeatedly, ten times or more. This rearrangement joins TRBV4-3 to TRBJ1-2; TRBD1 matches at 8 bases. CDR1 and CDR2 (germline): LGHNA, YSLEER. The CDR3 is made up of 16 amino acids. V was pared by 0 bases and J by 3 bases, with 6 bases of the junction left unmatched. The CDR3 protein is CASSQEFDRGDYGYTF. The CDR3 DNA reads TGCGCCAGCAGCCAAGAGTTTGACAGGGGCGACTATGGCTACACCTTC.

This clonotype occurred many times. V is TRBV28 and J is TRBJ2-7, with D perhaps matching TRBD2 (6 bases). The germline gives CDR1 MDHEN, CDR2 SYDVKM. This CDR3 has 16 amino acids. V lost 6 bases and J lost 2, with 20 bases in between. CDR3 nucleotide sequence: TGTGCCAGCAGCCCCCTGGGAGGAGCGGGTCCCTACGAGCAGTACTTC. It encodes CASSPLGGAGPYEQYF.

Notes on this clonotype: Just one base apart from a much larger clone, this may be a read error. The CDR3 loop is CSVDGHWTNEAFF. In DNA, the CDR3 is TGCAGCGTTGATGGGCACTGGACAAATGAAGCTTTCTTT. The chain couples TRBV29-1 to TRBJ1-1, with a possible D match to TRBD1 (5 bases). The V and J ends lost 3 bases and 7 bases respectively, with 15 bases between them. CDR1 is SQVTM, CDR2 ANQGSEA, per germline. The CDR3 loop spans 13 amino acids.

A note on this clonotype: A much larger clone differs from this one at a single base, so this may be a read error. CDR3 in amino acids: CAGSPAPGQGSYEQYF. In DNA, the CDR3 is TGCGCCGGCAGCCCAGCCCCGGGACAGGGCTCCTACGAGCAGTACTTC. The chain has TRBV5-1 and TRBJ2-7; 9 bases match TRBD1. This CDR3 region has 16 residues. From germline, CDR1 is SGHRS and CDR2 YFSETQ.

This clonotype was counted only a few times. The chain links TRBV20-1 to TRBJ2-1; TRBD2 is a possible D gene (6 bases). Trimming cost V 4 bases and J 3 bases, with 10 bases left between them. This CDR3 contains 13 residues. The germline CDR1 and CDR2 sequences are DFQATT and SNEGSKA (reference sequence). The DNA for the CDR3 is TGCAGTGCTATTTGGACTAACTACAATGAGCAGTTCTTC. It yields the protein CSAIWTNYNEQFF.

This clonotype was seen a handful of times. V is TRBV28 and J is TRBJ1-2, with D possibly TRBD1 on 5 matching bases. With 8 bases removed from V and 6 bases from J, the gap between germline ends came to 7 bases. The V gene's germline CDR1 is MDHEN and CDR2 SYDVKM. There are 10 residues in the CDR3. CDR3 nucleotide sequence: TGTGCCAGCTGGGGGAATGGCTACACCTTC. This encodes CASWGNGYTF.

In its sample, this clonotype was seen a few times. The genes are TRBV10-3 and TRBJ1-1, with D tentatively TRBD1 (6 bases). V lost 5 bases, J lost 3 bases, and 10 bases lay in between. Looked up from germline, CDR1 is ENHRY and CDR2 is SYGVKD. This CDR3 is built from 13 residues. The CDR3 is CAISWGADTEAFF. The DNA for the CDR3 is TGTGCCATCAGTTGGGGGGCGGACACTGAAGCTTTCTTT.